What follows are 20 T cell receptor beta chains derived from one specimen sequenced in a study of post-analysis software for immune sequencing data. Findings of the study overall: When patients were compared with controls, four to six TRBV segments were more frequent, TRBV5-6, TRBV5-1 and TRBV20-1 among them.

Built from TCR beta cDNA, the libraries had unique molecular identifiers in them. TCRdb re-derived calls from the PCR reads in MiXCR, one entry per CDR3 protein. Altogether some 690,000 distinct CDR3 sequences are present, less than 35% being singletons, with the ten largest covering under 0.7%. Their specific antigens are unknown. The source material was blood. These receptors all come from a girl aged 5 to 17 with multiple sclerosis.

The chain links TRBV7-8 to TRBJ1-1, with a weak D call TRBD1 (5 bases). The germline V gene encodes CDR1 SGHVS and CDR2 FQNEAQ. The CDR3 consists of 15 residues. V dropped 4 bases and J dropped 8 bases, with 20 bases sitting between them. Written as DNA, the CDR3 is TGTGCCAGCAGCTCGACGGTGTTTCAGGGATCAGAAGCTTTCTTT. Protein product: CASSSTVFQGSEAFF.

This chain connects TRBV20-1 to TRBJ1-5, with a possible D match to TRBD1 (6 bases). Germline CDR1 and CDR2: DFQATT and SNEGSKA (reference sequence). The V and J ends lost 6 bases and 4 bases respectively, with 13 bases between them. The CDR3 is made up of 13 amino acids. The chain's CDR3 is CSAEGGENQPQHF. CDR3 sequence (DNA): TGCAGTGCCGAGGGGGGAGAGAATCAGCCCCAGCATTTT.

This chain connects TRBV13 to TRBJ2-7; D remains ambiguous. Per germline, CDR1 PRHDT and CDR2 FYEKMQ (reference sequence). This CDR3 is built from 13 residues. V lost 4 bases and J lost 1, with 8 bases in between. This CDR3 reads CASSSWSSYEQYF. In DNA, the CDR3 is TGTGCCAGCAGCTCTTGGTCATCCTACGAGCAGTACTTC.

The chain uses TRBV11-2 and TRBJ1-4; 10 bases map to TRBD1. V trimming: 6 bases; J trimming: 8 bases; junction bases outside the gene matches: 6. The CDR3 spans 14 residues. Germline V gives CDR1 SGHAT, CDR2 FQNNGV. This chain's CDR3 is CASSFTGQGEKLFF. Written as DNA, the CDR3 is TGTGCCAGCAGTTTTACGGGACAGGGGGAAAAACTGTTTTTT.

The gene calls are TRBV11-3 and TRBJ2-1; D may match TRBD1 or TRBD2 (5 bases each). Germline values: CDR1 SGHNT, CDR2 YENEEA. CDR3 length: 16 amino acids. V shed 3 bases and J shed 1 base, with 13 bases lying between them. The CDR3 sequence: CASSFGGPRSYNEQFF. Here the CDR3 DNA reads TGTGCCAGCAGCTTTGGGGGACCCCGGTCCTACAATGAGCAGTTCTTC.

The table lists this clonotype with a few counts. CDR3 protein: CASSFLSPLSSTDTQYF. DNA of the CDR3: TGTGCCAGCAGCTTCCTCAGTCCCCTATCTAGCACAGATACGCAGTATTTT. The V call is TRBV7-2, the J call TRBJ2-3; D is unresolved. The germline CDR1 and CDR2 sequences are SGHTA and FQGNSA. Trimming stripped 3 bases from V and 0 bases from J, with 16 bases between. This CDR3 is 17 amino acids long.

This clonotype was seen a handful of times. The V gene is TRBV12-5, the J gene TRBJ2-5; no clear D. Germline V CDR1 and CDR2: LGHNT, FRNRAP. Trimming removed 7 bases at V and 0 bases at J, with 9 bases between. This CDR3 region has 13 residues. The CDR3 DNA follows: TGTGCTAGTGCCCACGGAGACCAAGAGACCCAGTACTTC. Translated, it gives CASAHGDQETQYF.

This chain joins TRBV4-3 and TRBJ1-6; the D is unclear. The CDR3 has 15 residues. V lost 0 bases, J lost 6 bases, and 9 bases lay in between. CDR1 and CDR2 from the germline V gene are LGHNA and YSLEER. The DNA of the CDR3 is TGCGCCAGCAGCCAAGAAGACACGTCTAATTCACCCCTCCACTTT. It yields the protein CASSQEDTSNSPLHF.

The chain joins TRBV7-2 to TRBJ1-1, with D maybe TRBD1 (6 bases). The V end was cut by 5 bases, the J end by 3 bases, with 13 bases between. CDR3 length equals 14 residues. Germline CDR1 is SGHTA and CDR2 is FQGNSA. The CDR3 sequence: CASSVVEGDTEAFF. The DNA for the CDR3 is TGTGCCAGCAGCGTAGTGGAGGGGGACACTGAAGCTTTCTTT. Full variable domain (remainder filled in from reference TRBV7-2 and TRBJ1-1): GAGVSQSPSNKVTEKGKDVELRCDPISGHTALYWYRQSLGQGLEFLIYFQGNSAPDKSGLPSDRFSAERTGGSVSTLTIQRTQQEDSAVYLCASSVVEGDTEAFFGQGTRLTVV.

The rearrangement uses TRBV4-3 and TRBJ2-7; no definite D call. Germline V CDR1 and CDR2: LGHNA, YSLEER. V lost 3 bases, J lost 2 bases, and 11 bases lay in between. The CDR3 is 14 amino acids. CDR3 DNA sequence: TGCGCCAGCAGCCAGGGTAGCCCCGCCTACGAGCAGTACTTC. As protein: CASSQGSPAYEQYF.

This chain connects TRBV6-5 to TRBJ1-2; 9 positions agree with TRBD1. Per the germline V gene, CDR1 is MNHEY and CDR2 is SVGAGI. Germline trimming cut 5 bases from V and 3 bases from J; bases unmatched to any gene: 4. This CDR3 has 14 residues. CDR3 in amino acids: CASSRTGVDYGYTF. The CDR3 coding sequence is TGTGCCAGCAGTCGGACAGGGGTTGACTATGGCTACACCTTC.

This clonotype was seen more than once but under ten times. The genes are TRBV25-1 and TRBJ2-5; 7 bases map to TRBD1. Germline lookup yields CDR1 MGHDK and CDR2 SYGVNS. CDR3 length equals 16 residues. V was pared by 1 base and J by 2 bases, with 7 bases of the junction left unmatched. The CDR3 DNA sequence: TGTGCCAGCAGTGAATTTGTCGGGACAGAGCAAGAGACCCAGTACTTC. It encodes CASSEFVGTEQETQYF.

The gene calls are TRBV20-1 and TRBJ1-1; no definite D call. V gave up 0 bases and J gave up 5 bases, with 10 bases separating them. From germline, CDR1 is DFQATT and CDR2 SNEGSKA (reference sequence). This CDR3 contains 13 residues. The CDR3 nucleotides are TGCAGTGCTAGAGATCCCCGGGAGACTGAAGCTTTCTTT. This sequence encodes CSARDPRETEAFF.

Many counts were recorded for this clonotype. This chain uses TRBV29-1 with TRBJ2-6; tentative D call: TRBD2 (5 bases). V lost 0 bases to trimming and J lost 9 bases, with 9 bases between them. This CDR3 has 13 amino acids. In germline, CDR1 is SQVTM, CDR2 ANQGSEA. In DNA form, the CDR3 reads TGCAGCGTTGAAGATTGGGGAGTCAACGTCCTGACTTTC. Translating gives CSVEDWGVNVLTF. The full variable domain, its missing parts supplied by reference TRBV29-1 and TRBJ2-6, is SAVISQKPSRDICQRGTSLTIQCQVDSQVTMMFWYRQQPGQSLTLIATANQGSEATYESGFVIDKFPISRPNLTFSTLTVSNMSPEDSSIYLCSVEDWGVNVLTFGAGSRLTVL.

This chain connects TRBV5-1 to TRBJ2-3; D is perhaps TRBD2 (5 bases). The CDR3 extends over 15 amino acids. CDR1 is SGHRS, CDR2 YFSETQ, per germline. The V gene lost 3 bases and the J gene lost 0 bases, with 11 bases spanning the gap. The CDR3 sequence is CASSSGISSTDTQYF. The CDR3 DNA is TGCGCCAGCAGCTCCGGGATCTCCAGCACAGATACGCAGTATTTT.

The chain couples TRBV5-1 to TRBJ2-5, with D tentatively TRBD2 (6 bases). Trimming cost V 6 bases and J 7 bases, with 13 bases left between them. Germline V gene sequence: CDR1 SGHRS, CDR2 YFSETQ. This CDR3 is built from 12 residues. As DNA, the CDR3 is TGCGCCAGCAACAATCGGGAGAGGACCCAGTACTTC. Protein product: CASNNRERTQYF.

This clonotype has just a few counts. The chain is built from TRBV29-1 and TRBJ2-5; tentatively, D is TRBD1 or TRBD2 (5 bases each). CDR1 and CDR2 (germline): SQVTM, ANQGSEA. Trimming left V 7 bases short and J 11 bases short, with 23 bases between. CDR3 length: 13 residues. The CDR3 spells CSAGVAGRSGQYF. CDR3 DNA: TGCAGCGCCGGGGTGGCAGGGCGAAGTGGGCAGTACTTC.

This clonotype was seen a few times. V gene TRBV29-1 combines with J gene TRBJ2-5; TRBD1 aligns across 8 bases. CDR1 is SQVTM, CDR2 ANQGSEA, per germline. The CDR3 is made up of 14 amino acids. V lost 6 bases and J lost 2; bases outside the gene matches: 8. CDR3 coding DNA: TGCAGCGTCATGACTAACAGGGGGCAAGAGACCCAGTACTTC. Its translation is CSVMTNRGQETQYF.

The V gene is TRBV20-1, the J gene TRBJ1-2, with D perhaps TRBD1 (5 bases). Per the germline V gene, CDR1 is DFQATT and CDR2 is SNEGSKA (reference sequence). V was trimmed by 0 bases and J by 4 bases, leaving 21 bases between them. The CDR3 has 17 amino acids. This chain's CDR3 is CSARERPWGRASYGYTF. The CDR3 DNA reads as TGCAGTGCTAGAGAGAGGCCCTGGGGACGGGCTTCCTATGGCTACACCTTC.

The table lists this clonotype with a few counts. The genes are TRBV21-1 and TRBJ1-5; TRBD1 is the table's D call, not checked against the DNA. TRBV21-1 has pseudogene status. The CDR3 length is 12 residues. CDR3: CASSGREGPQHF. The CDR3 coding sequence is TGTGCCAGCAGCGGCCGGGAAGGCCCCCAGCATTTT.